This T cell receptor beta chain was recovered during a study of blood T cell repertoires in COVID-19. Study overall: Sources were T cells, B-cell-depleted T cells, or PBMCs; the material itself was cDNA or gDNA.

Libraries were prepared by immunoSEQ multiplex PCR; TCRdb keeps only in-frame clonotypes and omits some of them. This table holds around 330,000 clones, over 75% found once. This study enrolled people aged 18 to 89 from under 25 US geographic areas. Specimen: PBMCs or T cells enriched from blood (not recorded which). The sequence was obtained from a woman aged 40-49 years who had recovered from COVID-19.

CDR3 residues: CASSFREEETQYF. CDR3 nucleotide sequence: TGTGCCAGCAGTTTCAGGGAGGAAGAGACCCAGTACTTC. The chain recombines TRBV12-3 or TRBV12-4 with TRBJ2-5; weak D call: TRBD2 (6 bases). The CDR3 extends over 13 amino acids. V was clipped by 3 bases and J by 3 bases, with 8 bases between them.